This T cell receptor (beta chain) came from a study of blood T cell repertoires in COVID-19. Study information: Samples taken during acute and convalescent COVID-19 were collected in the United States, Italy and Spain. From T cells, B-cell-depleted T cells, or PBMCs came the material, which was cDNA or gDNA.

Only in-frame clones appear in the TCRdb table, and some are missing; sequencing was by immunoSEQ multiplex PCR. Seen here are more than 80,000 clones, 65% to 90% observed once, and the top ten hold 1.5% to 2%. The V and J ends lost 6 bases and 0 bases, in that order; junction bases with no gene match: 8. The germline gives CDR1 SQVTM, CDR2 ANQGSEA. The CDR3 is made up of 17 amino acids. Sequenced input: peripheral blood. The V gene is TRBV29-1, the J gene TRBJ2-1; TRBD2 aligns across 13 bases. This clonotype was obtained from an elderly man with acute or convalescent COVID-19. The DNA of the CDR3 is TGCAGCGTCGGGGGACTAGCGGGGCCTAGCTCCTACAATGAGCAGTTCTTC. Its protein product is CSVGGLAGPSSYNEQFF.